This T cell receptor beta chain stems from a study of control samples from healthy donors and cancer patients (dated by TCRdb to 2020 to 2021). The germline V gene supplies CDR1 SGDLS and CDR2 YYNGEE. At the junction V is shortened by 4 bases and J by 0 bases, with 16 bases in between. The CDR3 spans 16 residues, from the cysteine through the phenylalanine. CDR3 DNA is the only sequence kept; it has 48 bases, read in frame from the first base. The protocol used for the library was the immunoSEQ multiplex PCR assay. In its TCRdb copy, this immuneACCESS table keeps in-frame sequences only and misses some clones. Where compared with another copy, unresolved V genes explain less than half of these, and the others have no known cause. The sample table contains 89,000 or so clones; only one count was recorded for about 89% of them. Around a fifth of the sample goes to the ten largest clones. For this clone: Its specific antigen is unknown. Base qualities are not recorded, but no much larger clone differs from it by a single base.

Recombination joined TRBV9 with TRBJ1-2; the D gene is possibly TRBD1, with 5 bases matching. This sequence originates from a man in his fifties in good health. The specimen was blood. The CDR3 region: CASSPTGGGTNYGYTF. The sequenced DNA is TGTGCCAGCAGCCCAACAGGAGGAGGGACTAACTATGGCTACACCTTC.